The 31 T cell receptor beta chains listed next were all sequenced from one sample in a study of blood T cell repertoires in COVID-19. The protocol was immunoSEQ multiplex PCR, while the TCRdb copy is restricted to in-frame clones and leaves out a portion. Of some 380,000 clones in the sample, more than 75% were seen once. The sample was PBMCs or T cells enriched from blood (not recorded which). These receptors all stem from a young man who had recovered from COVID-19.

The CDR3 DNA reads TGCGCCAGCAGCTTGGGGGGACAGGATCTTAGGGAGACCCAGTACTTC. Translation: CASSLGGQDLRETQYF. The chain employs TRBV5-1 and TRBJ2-5, with TRBD1 identical over 8 bases. CDR3 length equals 16 residues. The junction had 9 bases not matched to a gene; V was cut back by 0 bases and J by 5 bases. Germline-derived CDR1 and CDR2 are SGHRS and YFSETQ.

The chain joins TRBV9 to TRBJ1-1; a weak D match, TRBD1 (6 bases). Per germline, CDR1 SGDLS and CDR2 YYNGEE. This CDR3 comprises 16 residues. V was trimmed by 4 bases and J by 6 bases, leaving 22 bases between them. The CDR3 sequence is CASSPSLGRGTAEAFF. The CDR3 nucleotides are TGTGCCAGCAGCCCCTCACTTGGCAGGGGAACCGCTGAAGCTTTCTTT.

With regard to this clone: The same CDR3 can be traced to other DNA sequences in this sample. The chain is built from TRBV5-1 and TRBJ1-2; 12 positions match TRBD1. Trimming took 4 bases from V and 5 from J; bases not matched to a gene: 3. The CDR3 length is 14 residues. Germline CDR1 SGHRS, CDR2 YFSETQ. The CDR3 nucleotides are TGCGCCAGCAGCCCGGGACAGGGGGCGTATGGCTACACCTTC. Its translation: CASSPGQGAYGYTF.

The chain employs TRBV19 and TRBJ1-2, with D possibly TRBD1 on 6 matching bases. This CDR3 comprises 15 residues. Germline V gene sequence: CDR1 LNHDA, CDR2 SQIVND (reference sequence). Trimming removed 7 bases from V and 5 bases from J, with 20 bases in between. CDR3: CASTPTLTGLYGYTF. The CDR3 DNA sequence: TGTGCCAGTACCCCCACCCTAACAGGGCTATATGGCTACACCTTC.

This clone has just one count. This sequence joins TRBV5-1 and TRBJ1-2, with D unresolved. In germline, CDR1 is SGHRS, CDR2 YFSETQ. This CDR3 has 12 residues. V shed 2 bases and J shed 2 bases, with 4 bases lying between them. CDR3 protein: CASSFTNYGYTF. In nucleotides, the CDR3 is TGCGCCAGCAGCTTCACAAACTATGGCTACACCTTC.

This chain links TRBV6-4 with TRBJ2-1; D possibly corresponds to TRBD2 (5 bases). Trimming left V 2 bases short and J 3 bases short, with 8 bases between. Per the germline V gene, CDR1 is MRHNA and CDR2 is SNTAGT. The CDR3 totals 14 residues. CDR3 in amino acids: CASSDRGLYNEQFF. CDR3 in DNA: TGTGCCAGCAGTGACCGCGGGCTCTACAATGAGCAGTTCTTC.

The chain employs TRBV29-1 and TRBJ2-3; 8 nucleotides line up with TRBD2. The CDR3 contains 13 residues. V gave up 6 bases and J gave up 8 bases; unmatched junction bases: 10. The germline gives CDR1 SQVTM, CDR2 ANQGSEA. The DNA of the CDR3 is TGCAGCGTAGGAATGCTCAGCGGGGGTACGCAGTATTTT. This translates into CSVGMLSGGTQYF.

This clone was observed many times. This chain uses TRBV6-5 with TRBJ1-5; 7 nucleotides align to TRBD1. J gave up 6 bases and V 6 bases, and 11 bases lay outside the gene matches. The CDR3 runs to 15 residues. Germline V CDR1 and CDR2: MNHEY, SVGAGI. The CDR3 DNA reads TGTGCCAGCAGCGACAGGGACGGCGTGGGTCAGCCCCAGCATTTT. Translated: CASSDRDGVGQPQHF.

V gene TRBV4-1 combines with J gene TRBJ1-4; D remains ambiguous. From germline, CDR1 is MGHRA and CDR2 YSYEKL. There are 14 residues in the CDR3. V shed 4 bases and J shed 8 bases, with 14 bases lying between them. CDR3: CASSPDVGGEKLFF. In DNA, the CDR3 is TGCGCCAGCAGCCCAGACGTTGGAGGGGAAAAACTGTTTTTT.

J is TRBJ1-2 and V is TRBV6-5; 8 nucleotides match TRBD1. J lost 5 bases, V lost 5 bases, and 4 bases had no gene match. The length of the CDR3 is 13 residues. CDR1 and CDR2 from the germline V gene are MNHEY and SVGAGI. The CDR3 sequence: CASSPGGGYGYTF. For the CDR3, the DNA is TGTGCCAGCAGTCCAGGGGGCGGGTATGGCTACACCTTC.

The V call is TRBV27, the J call TRBJ2-3; 12 bases are a match to TRBD2. The V segment lost 5 bases and the J segment 0 bases; nucleotides outside the gene matches: 3. CDR1 is MNHEY, CDR2 SMNVEV, per germline (reference sequence). CDR3 length: 16 residues. The CDR3 here is CASSPLAGGSTDTQYF. The DNA for the CDR3 is TGTGCCAGCAGTCCACTAGCGGGGGGCAGCACAGATACGCAGTATTTT.

The genes are TRBV6-4 and TRBJ2-3; 8 bases are a match to TRBD2. In germline, CDR1 is MRHNA, CDR2 SNTAGT. CDR3 length: 16 residues. Trimming cost V 3 bases and J 1 base; bases outside gene matches: 6. The CDR3 DNA reads as TGTGCCAGCAGTGAGGCGGCGGGGGGTCGCACAGATACGCAGTATTTT. As protein: CASSEAAGGRTDTQYF.

CDR3 coding DNA: TGTGCCAGCATCCCTGGGCCCGGGACAACAGATACGCAGTATTTT. Translating gives CASIPGPGTTDTQYF. The chain uses TRBV27 and TRBJ2-3; D perhaps matches TRBD1 (6 bases). V lost 7 bases and J lost 3, with 17 bases in between. The germline V gene encodes CDR1 MNHEY and CDR2 SMNVEV (reference sequence). This CDR3 contains 15 residues.

The chain employs TRBV30 and TRBJ1-4, with D possibly TRBD1 on 5 matching bases. CDR3 length: 15 residues. Germline V gene lookup returns CDR1 GTSNPN and CDR2 SVGIG (reference sequence). Trimming pared 0 bases from V and 4 bases from J, leaving 12 bases between. The CDR3 sequence: CAWSVGAALNEKLFF. The CDR3 DNA sequence: TGTGCCTGGAGTGTAGGGGCAGCTCTTAATGAAAAACTGTTTTTT.

The chain carries TRBV9 and TRBJ2-5; 7 bases fit TRBD2. With 4 bases clipped from V and 3 bases from J, the junction kept 9 bases outside the gene matches. This CDR3 region has 15 residues. Germline V gives CDR1 SGDLS, CDR2 YYNGEE. CDR3: CASSSAGTIKETQYF. The CDR3 DNA is TGTGCCAGCAGCTCCGCCGGGACTATAAAAGAGACCCAGTACTTC.

CDR3 coding DNA: TGTGCCAGCAGCCCAGACCGGGGGGGAAACACCATATATTTT. Protein product: CASSPDRGGNTIYF. The chain couples TRBV9 to TRBJ1-3, with TRBD1 as a possible D gene (5 bases). Germline CDR1 SGDLS, CDR2 YYNGEE. This CDR3 is 14 amino acids long. V gave up 4 bases and J gave up 4 bases, with 12 bases separating them.

This chain joins TRBV6-5 and TRBJ1-2; 9 positions match TRBD1. V lost 5 bases to trimming and J lost 8 bases; unmatched junction nucleotides: 12. The CDR3 extends over 15 amino acids. Germline V gene sequence: CDR1 MNHEY, CDR2 SVGAGI. CDR3 sequence reads: CASSPITQGARGYTF. CDR3 coding DNA: TGTGCCAGCAGTCCTATCACACAGGGGGCGCGGGGCTACACCTTC.

The sample holds a few counts of this clone. The J gene is TRBJ1-5, the V gene TRBV9, with 11 bases matching TRBD1. V lost 0 bases, J lost 2 bases, and 1 base stayed unmatched. Germline V gene lookup returns CDR1 SGDLS and CDR2 YYNGEE. The length of the CDR3 is 16 residues. CDR3 in amino acids: CASSVGTGGGNQPQHF. DNA for the CDR3: TGTGCCAGCAGCGTAGGGACAGGGGGCGGCAATCAGCCCCAGCATTTT. Combining the CDR3 with reference TRBV9 and TRBJ1-5 gives the whole variable domain DSGVTQTPKHLITATGQRVTLRCSPRSGDLSVYWYQQSLDQGLQFLIQYYNGEERAKGNILERFSAQQFPDLHSELNLSSLELGDSALYFCASSVGTGGGNQPQHFGDGTRLSIL.

This chain connects TRBV20-1 to TRBJ1-2; D is possibly TRBD1 (5 bases). The V and J ends lost 3 bases and 3 bases respectively, with 14 bases between them. Germline V lookup: CDR1 DFQATT, CDR2 SNEGSKA (reference sequence). This CDR3 comprises 14 residues. CDR3 sequence (DNA): TGCAGTGCTAGTCCGCGGACACCCTACTATGGCTACACCTTC. Its translation is CSASPRTPYYGYTF.

J is TRBJ1-5 and V is TRBV27; D remains ambiguous. This CDR3 is 15 amino acids long. Germline loops: CDR1 MNHEY, CDR2 SMNVEV (reference sequence). V shed 2 bases and J shed 0 bases, with 8 bases lying between them. The chain's CDR3 is CASSLEGSSNQPQHF. CDR3 nucleotides: TGTGCCAGCAGTTTAGAGGGATCTAGCAATCAGCCCCAGCATTTT.

This chain joins TRBV27 and TRBJ1-6, with a weak D call TRBD1 (6 bases). The CDR3 is 16 residues long. Trimming shortened V by 5 bases and J by 9 bases, and 20 bases separated the two germline ends. Germline CDR1 MNHEY, CDR2 SMNVEV (reference sequence). The CDR3 region is CASSPTQTGFGSPLHF. CDR3 nucleotides: TGTGCCAGCAGTCCCACCCAAACAGGGTTCGGTTCACCCCTCCACTTT.

The sample holds a few counts of this clone. The rearrangement joins TRBV7-6 to TRBJ1-1, with D uncertain. This CDR3 has 15 residues. Trimming took 1 base from V and 4 from J, leaving 13 bases between them. The V gene's germline CDR1 is SGHVS and CDR2 FNYEAQ. The CDR3 is CASSLEAGRTTEAFF. In DNA, the CDR3 is TGTGCCAGCAGCTTAGAGGCGGGGAGGACCACTGAAGCTTTCTTT.

This clone was detected once. V usage is TRBV6-1 and J usage is TRBJ2-7, with a weak D call TRBD1 (5 bases). Germline CDR1 and CDR2: MNHNS and SASEGT. The CDR3 loop spans 14 amino acids. Trimming shortened V by 2 bases and J by 2 bases, and 10 bases separated the two germline ends. The CDR3 nucleotides read TGTGCCAGCAGTGAAAGAGGCAGGGCCTACGAGCAGTACTTC. Its protein is CASSERGRAYEQYF.

The V and J genes are TRBV2 and TRBJ1-5; the D is unclear. The CDR3 length is 13 residues. Trimming stripped 8 bases from V and 1 base from J, with 9 bases between. Looked up from germline, CDR1 is SNHLY and CDR2 is FYNNEI. The CDR3, as DNA: TGTGCCAGCCTGGCGGAGAGCAATCAGCCCCAGCATTTT. It translates to CASLAESNQPQHF. The full variable domain, completed using reference TRBV2 and TRBJ1-5, is EPEVTQTPSHQVTQMGQEVILRCVPISNHLYFYWYRQILGQKVEFLVSFYNNEISEKSEIFDDQFSVERPDGSNFTLKIRSTKLEDSAMYFCASLAESNQPQHFGDGTRLSIL.

This rearrangement joins TRBV30 to TRBJ2-2; no clear D. The CDR3 consists of 14 residues. Germline V gives CDR1 GTSNPN, CDR2 SVGIG (reference sequence). Trimming pared 4 bases from V and 0 bases from J, leaving 9 bases between. The CDR3 DNA follows: TGTGCCTGGAACGCAGGCGCGAACACCGGGGAGCTGTTTTTT. This sequence encodes CAWNAGANTGELFF.

The V and J genes are TRBV7-8 and TRBJ1-1; 7 bases map to TRBD1. The CDR3 is 13 residues long. The V and J ends lost 0 bases and 8 bases, in that order; junction bases with no gene match: 3. The germline V gene has CDR1 SGHVS and CDR2 FQNEAQ. The CDR3 DNA follows: TGTGCCAGCAGCTTAGCTGCGACAGGGGAAGCTTTCTTT. This codes for CASSLAATGEAFF.

The chain employs TRBV5-4 and TRBJ1-2, with 12 nucleotides matching TRBD1. With V trimmed by 4 bases and J by 4 bases, 2 bases remained unmatched. The CDR3 consists of 14 residues. From germline, CDR1 is SGHNT and CDR2 YYREEE (reference sequence). CDR3 residues: CASSPGQGAYGYTF. Written as DNA, the CDR3 is TGTGCCAGCAGCCCGGGACAGGGGGCCTATGGCTACACCTTC.

Here the CDR3 reads CASSRTRDTSTDTQYF. Here the CDR3 DNA reads TGTGCCAGCTCAAGGACTCGGGACACGAGCACAGATACGCAGTATTTT. This chain connects TRBV18 to TRBJ2-3; D is possibly TRBD1 (6 bases). The germline CDR1 and CDR2 sequences are KGHSH and LQKENI. Trimming removed 5 bases from V and 0 bases from J, with 15 bases in between. The CDR3 runs 16 residues.

The rearrangement uses TRBV9 and TRBJ2-3; TRBD1 matches 9 bases. This CDR3 region has 18 residues. Germline CDR1 and CDR2: SGDLS and YYNGEE. The V and J ends lost 1 base and 3 bases, in that order; junction bases with no gene match: 12. The CDR3 nucleotides are TGTGCCAGCAGCGTACCCCTGGCGGGACAGGGCTCAACAGATACGCAGTATTTT. Amino acids: CASSVPLAGQGSTDTQYF.

The CDR3 coding sequence is TGTGCCAGCAGCTTCGGGGCAACTAATGAAAAACTGTTTTTT. Translating it yields CASSFGATNEKLFF. The chain links TRBV5-6 to TRBJ1-4; D is unresolved. CDR3 length equals 14 residues. V shed 2 bases and J shed 0 bases, with 5 bases lying between them. CDR1 SGHDT and CDR2 YYEEEE come from the germline V gene.

The chain is built from TRBV6-6 and TRBJ1-5; D gene ambiguous. V lost 10 bases to trimming and J lost 6 bases, with 13 bases between them. This CDR3 has 12 residues. The germline V gene has CDR1 MNHNY and CDR2 SVGAGI (reference sequence). The CDR3 nucleotides are TGTGCCACCTCTATGAGTACTCAGCCCCAGCATTTT. Residues: CATSMSTQPQHF.